This T cell receptor (beta chain) stems from a study of cytomegalovirus exposure and HLA in healthy donors. Across the whole study: Membership in the Caucasian-associated ancestry cluster was found for 81% of roughly 360 genotyped donors.

Whole-study findings and limits: Among CMV-associated TCR beta chains, most appeared HLA-restricted in a later analysis.

Worth noting for this clone: Its antigen is not identified.

PCR employed 60 Vbeta and 13 Jbeta primers. Sequencing used immunoSEQ multiplex PCR; TCRdb keeps in-frame clones, though not all of them. This table holds hundreds of thousands of clones, about 80% found once. The sequenced sample was PBMCs. The TCR comes from a woman in her thirties or forties in good health and CMV-seronegative.

The CDR3 loop is CASSDQLNYEQYF. The CDR3 region has the DNA TGTGCCAGCAGCGATCAACTAAACTACGAGCAGTACTTC. The V gene is TRBV11-2, the J gene TRBJ2-7; D is unresolved. The CDR3 totals 13 residues. Germline-derived CDR1 and CDR2 are SGHAT and FQNNGV. Trimming stripped 5 bases from V and 3 bases from J, with 11 bases between.